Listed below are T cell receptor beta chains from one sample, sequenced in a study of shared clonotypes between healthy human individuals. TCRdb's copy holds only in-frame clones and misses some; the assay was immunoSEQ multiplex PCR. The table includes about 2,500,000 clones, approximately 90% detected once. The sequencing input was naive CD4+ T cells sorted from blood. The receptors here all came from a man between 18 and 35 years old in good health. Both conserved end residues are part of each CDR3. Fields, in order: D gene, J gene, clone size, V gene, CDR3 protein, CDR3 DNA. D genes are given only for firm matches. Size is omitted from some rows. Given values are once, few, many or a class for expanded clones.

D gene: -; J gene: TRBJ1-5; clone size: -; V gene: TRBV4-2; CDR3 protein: CASSQLRGGGQPQHF; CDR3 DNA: TGTGCCAGCAGCCAGCTCAGGGGAGGGGGTCAGCCCCAGCATTTT
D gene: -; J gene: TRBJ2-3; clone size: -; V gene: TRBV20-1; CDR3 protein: CSAQTLDTQYF; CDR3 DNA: TGCAGTGCTCAAACCTTAGATACGCAGTATTTT
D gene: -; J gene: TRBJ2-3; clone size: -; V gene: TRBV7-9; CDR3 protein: CASSPGSGNTQYF; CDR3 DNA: TGTGCCAGCAGCCCAGGATCCGGCAATACGCAGTATTTT
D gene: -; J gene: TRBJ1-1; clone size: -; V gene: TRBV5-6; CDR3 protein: CASSPVTNTEAFF; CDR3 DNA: TGTGCCAGCAGCCCGGTTACGAACACTGAAGCTTTCTTT
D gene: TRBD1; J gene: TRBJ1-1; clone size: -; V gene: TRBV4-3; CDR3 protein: CASSQTGGQGKTEAFF; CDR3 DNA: TGCGCCAGCAGCCAAACAGGGGGCCAGGGAAAAACTGAAGCTTTCTTT
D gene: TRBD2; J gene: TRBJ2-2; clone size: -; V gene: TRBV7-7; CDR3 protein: CASSLFEVAGLNTGELFF; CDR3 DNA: TGTGCTAGCAGCTTATTTGAGGTAGCGGGACTGAACACCGGGGAGCTGTTTTTT
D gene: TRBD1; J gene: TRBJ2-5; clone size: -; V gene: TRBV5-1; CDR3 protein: CASRRTGGSETQYF; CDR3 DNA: TGCGCCAGCAGGAGGACAGGGGGCAGTGAGACCCAGTACTTC
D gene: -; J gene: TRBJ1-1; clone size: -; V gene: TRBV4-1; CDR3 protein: CASSFQGLATEAFF; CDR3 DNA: TGCGCCAGCAGCTTTCAAGGTTTGGCCACTGAAGCTTTCTTT
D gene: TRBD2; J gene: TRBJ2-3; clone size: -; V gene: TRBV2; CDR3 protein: CASSVTRSSGRPPDTQYF; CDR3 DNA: TGTGCCAGCAGTGTTACGAGGAGTAGCGGGAGACCGCCCGATACGCAGTATTTT
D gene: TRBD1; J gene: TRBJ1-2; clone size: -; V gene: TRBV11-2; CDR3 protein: CASSYTGGSGYTF; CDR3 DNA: TGTGCCAGCAGTTACACAGGGGGCTCTGGCTACACCTTC
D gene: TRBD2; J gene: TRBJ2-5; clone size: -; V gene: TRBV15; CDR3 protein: CATSRRDMTSAFNQYF; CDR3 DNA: TGTGCCACCAGCAGGCGGGACATGACTAGCGCCTTCAACCAGTACTTC
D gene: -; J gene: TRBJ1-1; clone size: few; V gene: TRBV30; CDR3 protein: CAWSVRAGAEAFF; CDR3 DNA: TGTGCCTGGAGTGTACGGGCAGGCGCTGAAGCTTTCTTT
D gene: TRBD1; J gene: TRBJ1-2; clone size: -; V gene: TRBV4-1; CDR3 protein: CASEPTGGRGYTF; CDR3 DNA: TGCGCCAGCGAGCCGACAGGGGGAAGGGGCTACACCTTC
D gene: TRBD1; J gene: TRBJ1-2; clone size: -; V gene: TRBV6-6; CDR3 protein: CASSYDGTGRGYTF; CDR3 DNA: TGTGCCAGCAGTTACGATGGGACAGGGAGGGGCTACACCTTC
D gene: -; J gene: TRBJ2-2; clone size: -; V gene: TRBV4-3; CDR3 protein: CASSQEAGRNTGELFF; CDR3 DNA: TGCGCCAGCAGCCAAGAAGCGGGCAGGAACACCGGGGAGCTGTTTTTT
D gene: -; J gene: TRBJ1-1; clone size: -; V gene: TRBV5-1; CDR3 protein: CASSHPERNTEAFF; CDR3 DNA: TGCGCCAGCAGCCACCCGGAGAGGAACACTGAAGCTTTCTTT
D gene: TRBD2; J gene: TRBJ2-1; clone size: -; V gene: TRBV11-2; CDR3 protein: CASSPGTSGRVYEQFF; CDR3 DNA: TGTGCCAGCAGCCCAGGGACTAGCGGGAGGGTTTATGAGCAGTTCTTC
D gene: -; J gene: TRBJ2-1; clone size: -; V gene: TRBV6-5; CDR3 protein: CASRGYNEQFF; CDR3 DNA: TGTGCCAGCAGGGGGTACAATGAGCAGTTCTTC
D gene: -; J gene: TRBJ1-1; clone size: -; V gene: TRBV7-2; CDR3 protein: CASSLDAGGGTEAFF; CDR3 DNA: TGTGCCAGCAGCTTAGATGCGGGGGGCGGCACTGAAGCTTTCTTT
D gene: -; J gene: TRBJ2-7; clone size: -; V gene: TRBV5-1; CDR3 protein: CASSPQGLPSSYEQYF; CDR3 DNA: TGCGCCAGCAGCCCCCAGGGACTCCCGAGCTCCTACGAGCAGTACTTC
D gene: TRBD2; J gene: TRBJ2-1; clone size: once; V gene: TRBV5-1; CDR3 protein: CASSLASGSFFEQFF; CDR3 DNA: TGCGCCAGCAGCTTGGCTAGCGGCTCCTTTTTTGAGCAGTTCTTC
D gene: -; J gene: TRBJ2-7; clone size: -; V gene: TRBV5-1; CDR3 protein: CASSISGSGEQYF; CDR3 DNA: TGCGCCAGCAGCATTAGCGGATCGGGGGAGCAGTACTTC
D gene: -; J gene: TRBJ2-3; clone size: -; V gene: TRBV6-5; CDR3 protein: CATTPGTSADTQYF; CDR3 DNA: TGTGCCACCACCCCGGGGACCTCAGCAGATACGCAGTATTTT
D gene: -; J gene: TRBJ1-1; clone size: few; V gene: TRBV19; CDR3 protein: CASSTRGEAFF; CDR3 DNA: TGTGCCAGTAGTACGAGGGGTGAAGCTTTCTTT
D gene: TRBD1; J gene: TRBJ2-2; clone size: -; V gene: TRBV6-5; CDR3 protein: CASSYGDRGRVGELFF; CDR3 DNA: TGTGCCAGCAGTTACGGGGACAGGGGGCGGGTCGGGGAGCTGTTTTTT
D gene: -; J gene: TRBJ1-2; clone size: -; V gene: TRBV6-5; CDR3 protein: CASSLQEVSNYGYTF; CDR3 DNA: TGTGCCAGCAGCCTTCAGGAGGTTTCTAACTATGGCTACACCTTC
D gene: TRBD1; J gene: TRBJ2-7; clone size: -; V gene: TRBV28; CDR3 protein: CASSSPGQGNYEQYF; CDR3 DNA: TGTGCCAGCAGTTCGCCGGGACAGGGGAACTACGAGCAGTACTTC
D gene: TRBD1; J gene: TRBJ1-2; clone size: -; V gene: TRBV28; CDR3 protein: CASHSGGQVYGYTF; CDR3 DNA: TGTGCCAGCCACTCTGGGGGACAGGTATACGGCTACACCTTC
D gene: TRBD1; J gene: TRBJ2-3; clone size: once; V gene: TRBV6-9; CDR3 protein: CASSYRDSRSTDTQYF; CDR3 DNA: TGTGCCAGCAGTTATAGGGACAGTCGCAGCACAGATACGCAGTATTTT
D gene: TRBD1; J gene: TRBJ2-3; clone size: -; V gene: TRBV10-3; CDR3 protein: CAISWTGGADTQYF; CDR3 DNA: TGTGCCATCAGCTGGACAGGGGGGGCAGATACGCAGTATTTT
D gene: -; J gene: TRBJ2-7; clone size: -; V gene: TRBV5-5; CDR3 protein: CASTGATYSYEQYF; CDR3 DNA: TGTGCCAGCACCGGAGCCACTTACTCCTACGAGCAGTACTTC
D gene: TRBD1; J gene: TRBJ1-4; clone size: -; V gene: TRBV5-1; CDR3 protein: CASSSGDSATNEKLFF; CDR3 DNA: TGCGCCAGCAGCTCGGGGGACAGTGCAACTAATGAAAAACTGTTTTTT